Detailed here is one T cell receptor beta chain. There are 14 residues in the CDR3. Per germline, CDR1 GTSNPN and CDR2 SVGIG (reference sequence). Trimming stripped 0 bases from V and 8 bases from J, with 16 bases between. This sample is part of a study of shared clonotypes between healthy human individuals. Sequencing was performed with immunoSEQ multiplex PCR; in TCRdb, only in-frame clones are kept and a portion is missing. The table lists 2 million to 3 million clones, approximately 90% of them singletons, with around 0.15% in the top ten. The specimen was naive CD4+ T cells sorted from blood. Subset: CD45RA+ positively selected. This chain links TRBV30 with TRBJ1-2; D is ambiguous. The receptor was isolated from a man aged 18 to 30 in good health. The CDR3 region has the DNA TGTGCCTGGAGTGTACCTCCGGCATCGGGGGGCTACACCTTC. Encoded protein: CAWSVPPASGGYTF.